This record looks at one T cell receptor (beta chain) sequence and its context. The data stem from a study of blood T cells in healthy people across ages. Alongside a J-beta primer mix, a sample-barcoded 5' primer served in a second PCR lasting about 7 to 12 cycles. TCRdb fed the 5' RACE reads into MiXCR, producing one record per CDR3 protein. The table includes some 1.4 million distinct CDR3 sequences, approximately 38% detected once. The sequence came from a woman aged 18-35 years in good health. Sequenced: blood.

CDR3 region: CARAEKGSYNEQYF. The CDR3 region has the DNA TGTGCCAGGGCCGAGAAGGGGTCCTACAATGAGCAGTACTTC. The chain is built from TRBV2 and TRBJ2-7, with TRBD1 as a possible D gene (5 bases). CDR3 length: 14 residues. The V and J ends lost 9 bases and 7 bases respectively, with 22 bases between them. The germline gives CDR1 SNHLY, CDR2 FYNNEI.